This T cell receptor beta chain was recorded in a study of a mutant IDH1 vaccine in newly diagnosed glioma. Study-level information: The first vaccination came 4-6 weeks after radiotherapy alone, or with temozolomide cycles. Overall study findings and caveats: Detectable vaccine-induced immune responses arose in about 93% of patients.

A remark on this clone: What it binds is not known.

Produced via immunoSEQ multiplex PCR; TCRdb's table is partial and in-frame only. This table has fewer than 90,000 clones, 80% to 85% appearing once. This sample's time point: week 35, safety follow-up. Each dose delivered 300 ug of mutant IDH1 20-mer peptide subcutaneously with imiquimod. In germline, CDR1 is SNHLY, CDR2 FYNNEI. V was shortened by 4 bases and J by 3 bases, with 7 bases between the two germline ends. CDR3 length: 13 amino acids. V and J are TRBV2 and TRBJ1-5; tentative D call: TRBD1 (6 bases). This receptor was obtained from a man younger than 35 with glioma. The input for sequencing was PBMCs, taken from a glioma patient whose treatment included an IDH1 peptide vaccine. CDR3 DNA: TGTGCCAGCAGTGGACAGGACAATCAGCCCCAGCATTTT. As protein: CASSGQDNQPQHF.